This TCR beta chain was recovered during a study of CD8+ T cells in alopecia areata. Investigators isolated RNA and reverse transcribed it into cDNA to act as the sequencing template. The method was immunoSEQ multiplex PCR; TCRdb's version includes in-frame clones alone and lacks a portion of them. The table records approximately 200,000 clones, roughly 40% of them present only once. The CDR3 sequence is 14 residues long. The table lists this clone with a few counts. This sample's treatment: oral pan-JAK inhibitor, 5-10 mg twice daily. This sequence was found in a human donor with alopecia areata. The V and J genes are TRBV21-1 and TRBJ2-7. TRBV21-1 is shown as a pseudogene. The input for sequencing was CD4+ T cells sorted from blood, taken between weeks 36 and 40, from a patient treated with tofacitinib. CDR3 coding DNA: TGTGCCAGCAGCAAGGGGATCGAAATCTACGAGCAGTACTTC. Translation: CASSKGIEIYEQYF.